Below are 19 T cell receptor beta chains sequenced from a single sample in a study of cytomegalovirus exposure and HLA in healthy donors. Libraries were prepared by immunoSEQ multiplex PCR; TCRdb keeps only in-frame clonotypes and omits some of them. The sample includes around 150,000 clones, 70% to 90% of them seen just once. Material for sequencing was PBMCs. All receptors derive from a woman under 30 in good health and CMV-seronegative.

The J gene is TRBJ1-2, the V gene TRBV7-9, with 11 bases lining up with TRBD1. The CDR3 covers 17 residues. The germline V gene encodes CDR1 SEHNR and CDR2 FQNEAQ (reference sequence). The trim removed 1 base at V and 0 bases at J, leaving 4 bases unmatched. The CDR3 reads CASSLVGTGGANYGYTF. CDR3 bases: TGTGCCAGCAGCTTAGTCGGGACAGGGGGAGCTAACTATGGCTACACCTTC.

This chain joins TRBV10-3 and TRBJ2-7, with a possible D match to TRBD1 (6 bases). V shed 1 base and J shed 7 bases, with 11 bases lying between them. Germline CDR1 reads ENHRY; CDR2 reads SYGVKD. The CDR3 covers 13 residues. In DNA, the CDR3 is TGTGCCATCAGTGAGTACAGGGACGGGGAGCAGTACTTC. Translated: CAISEYRDGEQYF.

V usage is TRBV5-1 and J usage is TRBJ1-2, with 8 bases lining up with TRBD1. Per germline, CDR1 SGHRS and CDR2 YFSETQ. The V gene end was trimmed by 0 bases and the J gene end by 4 bases; junction bases not matched to a gene: 5. The CDR3 sequence is 15 residues long. The CDR3 loop is CASSLAQGASYGYTF. As DNA, the CDR3 is TGCGCCAGCAGCTTGGCCCAGGGGGCTAGCTATGGCTACACCTTC.

The genes are TRBV4-3 and TRBJ2-7; 7 bases align to TRBD1. This CDR3 has 17 residues. V was pared by 1 base and J by 4 bases, with 13 bases of the junction left unmatched. The germline V gene encodes CDR1 LGHNA and CDR2 YSLEER. CDR3 region: CASSQGLARTGPYEQYF. The CDR3 nucleotides read TGCGCCAGCAGCCAAGGTTTGGCACGGACAGGCCCTTACGAGCAGTACTTC.

This sequence joins TRBV30 and TRBJ1-5; possibly TRBD1 for D (6 bases). CDR1 is GTSNPN and CDR2 is SVGIG in the germline V gene (reference sequence). Between the trimmed V and J ends, which lost 0 bases and 0 bases, there was a span of 15 bases. The CDR3 loop spans 17 amino acids. CDR3 sequence (DNA): TGTGCCTGGAGTGTAGGCTTGGACAGCGATAGCAATCAGCCCCAGCATTTT. It codes for CAWSVGLDSDSNQPQHF.

V is TRBV6-1 and J is TRBJ1-3; D is undetermined. With 1 base removed from V and 8 bases from J, the gap between germline ends came to 15 bases. Germline CDR1 and CDR2: MNHNS and SASEGT. The CDR3 has 15 amino acids. The CDR3 sequence is CASSEGSGFFDTIYF. In nucleotides, the CDR3 is TGTGCCAGCAGTGAAGGATCGGGGTTTTTCGACACCATATATTTT.

The chain couples TRBV7-2 to TRBJ2-1, with 7 bases that match TRBD2. The CDR3 totals 15 residues. The germline CDR1 and CDR2 sequences are SGHTA and FQGNSA. Trimming cost V 1 base and J 6 bases; bases outside gene matches: 6. The CDR3 bases are TGTGCCAGCAGCTTAGGGGGCGGGAGTGGCAATGAGCAGTTCTTC. This encodes CASSLGGGSGNEQFF.

V is TRBV5-1 and J is TRBJ2-3; TRBD2 might be the D (6 bases). The CDR3 runs 15 residues. V lost 5 bases to trimming and J lost 4 bases, with 17 bases between them. Germline CDR1 SGHRS, CDR2 YFSETQ. The CDR3 sequence: CASSPGGRRSDTQYF. The CDR3 region has the DNA TGCGCCAGCAGTCCCGGAGGGCGGCGCTCAGATACGCAGTATTTT.

The CDR3: CASSLQGFLDEQFF. The CDR3 DNA reads TGTGCCAGCAGCTTACAGGGGTTCTTGGATGAGCAGTTCTTC. The chain carries TRBV7-9 and TRBJ2-1; a possible D gene is TRBD1 (6 bases). The CDR3 contains 14 residues. Trimming removed 2 bases at V and 8 bases at J, with 13 bases between. The germline V gene encodes CDR1 SEHNR and CDR2 FQNEAQ (reference sequence).

CDR3 sequence reads: CAWGFSGGQLNEQFF. The CDR3 bases are TGTGCCTGGGGTTTTAGCGGGGGGCAACTGAATGAGCAGTTCTTC. The V and J genes are TRBV30 and TRBJ2-1; TRBD2 matches 10 bases. V shed 5 bases, J shed 7 bases, and the junction held 11 bases outside the gene matches. From germline, CDR1 is GTSNPN and CDR2 SVGIG (reference sequence). The CDR3 spans 15 residues.

CDR3 bases: TGTGCCAGCAGTTACGGGGAAGGACTAGCGGGAGATACGCAGTATTTT. Translating gives CASSYGEGLAGDTQYF. V gene TRBV6-5 combines with J gene TRBJ2-3; 11 bases align to TRBD2. Per the germline V gene, CDR1 is MNHEY and CDR2 is SVGAGI. V lost 2 bases to trimming and J lost 5 bases; unmatched junction nucleotides: 6. CDR3 length equals 16 residues.

The rearrangement links TRBV18 to TRBJ1-2; 8 nucleotides match TRBD1. Germline assignment: CDR1 KGHSH and CDR2 LQKENI. Trimming removed 2 bases from V and 1 base from J; junction bases left unmatched: 3. The CDR3 sequence is 15 residues long. CDR3 protein: CASSPYDRGNYGYTF. CDR3 nucleotides: TGTGCCAGCTCACCATACGACAGGGGTAACTATGGCTACACCTTC.

This clone turned up a few times. The chain employs TRBV2 and TRBJ1-2; possibly TRBD1 for D (5 bases). CDR1 and CDR2 from the germline V gene are SNHLY and FYNNEI. V gave up 4 bases and J gave up 4 bases, with 16 bases separating them. This CDR3 is 15 amino acids long. The CDR3 DNA sequence: TGTGCCAGCAGTGGGGTGAAGGGGCGCACCTATGGCTACACCTTC. It translates to CASSGVKGRTYGYTF.

V usage is TRBV19 and J usage is TRBJ2-1; perhaps TRBD1 as D (5 bases). The CDR3 is made up of 13 amino acids. The ends were cut back, 7 bases at V and 7 bases at J, with 14 bases in the middle. The germline V gene encodes CDR1 LNHDA and CDR2 SQIVND (reference sequence). CDR3 loop: CASNGAQRNEQFF. DNA of the CDR3: TGTGCCAGTAATGGGGCCCAGAGGAATGAGCAGTTCTTC.

The V call is TRBV7-8, the J call TRBJ1-5; 11 bases align to TRBD1. The CDR3 runs to 16 residues. Germline assignment: CDR1 SGHVS and CDR2 FQNEAQ. The junction had 8 bases not matched to a gene; V was cut back by 4 bases and J by 6 bases. The DNA of the CDR3 is TGTGCCAGCAGCTCCCATGGACAGGGGGCAAGTCAGCCCCAGCATTTT. Translated, it gives CASSSHGQGASQPQHF.

V is TRBV5-1 and J is TRBJ2-1; TRBD2 matches at 7 bases. The CDR3 is 16 residues long. J was trimmed by 5 bases and V by 0 bases; bases with no gene match: 8. CDR1 is SGHRS and CDR2 is YFSETQ in the germline V gene. CDR3 region: CASSLGGGPTNNEQFF. CDR3 in DNA: TGCGCCAGCAGCTTGGGGGGAGGGCCCACAAACAATGAGCAGTTCTTC.

This chain connects TRBV27 to TRBJ2-7, with TRBD1 as a possible D gene (5 bases). From germline, CDR1 is MNHEY and CDR2 SMNVEV (reference sequence). V lost 2 bases and J lost 4, with 12 bases in between. This CDR3 has 14 residues. CDR3 region: CASSLGRAQYEQYF. The CDR3 DNA reads TGTGCCAGCAGTTTAGGCAGGGCCCAATACGAGCAGTACTTC.

This clone has only a few counts. DNA for the CDR3: TGTGCCAGTAGTATAGGAGGGTACACTGAAGCTTTCTTT. Translation gives CASSIGGYTEAFF. V usage is TRBV19 and J usage is TRBJ1-1; D unresolved. The germline V gene encodes CDR1 LNHDA and CDR2 SQIVND (reference sequence). Trimming removed 1 base from V and 3 bases from J, with 6 bases in between. The CDR3 is made up of 13 amino acids.

V usage is TRBV7-6 and J usage is TRBJ2-5; D might be TRBD2 (6 bases). Germline CDR1 and CDR2: SGHVS and FNYEAQ. Trimming took off 1 base at V and 5 bases at J, with 8 bases between the two ends. There are 13 residues in the CDR3. The CDR3 loop is CASSLGRGETQYF. DNA for the CDR3: TGTGCCAGCAGCTTAGGGCGGGGCGAGACCCAGTACTTC.